The 29 T cell receptor beta chains presented below share a single source sample, sequenced in a study of blood T cells in healthy people across ages. Primed by a sample-barcoded 5' primer and a J-beta primer mix, a second PCR proceeded for roughly 6 to 12 cycles. TCRdb re-analysed the 5' RACE reads in MiXCR, keeping a single row per CDR3 protein. The sample consists of hundreds of thousands of distinct CDR3 sequences, 45% to 50% of them appearing once. The material sequenced was blood. The receptors were sampled from a man under 40 in good health.

Comment on this clonotype: One end of the junction does not line up with germline, which may come from a read error. The chain has TRBV6-6 and TRBJ2-7; maybe TRBD1 (5 bases). Germline V gene sequence: CDR1 MNHNY, CDR2 SVGAGI (reference sequence). This CDR3 contains 13 residues. CDR3: CATRAGNSYEQYF. In DNA, the CDR3 is TGTGCCACCCGAGCAGGGAACTCCTACGAGCAGTACTTT.

This clonotype was observed a handful of times. The rearrangement joins TRBV4-3 to TRBJ1-2; no clear D. The CDR3 has 15 amino acids. Per the germline V gene, CDR1 is LGHNA and CDR2 is YSLEER. The V end lost 0 bases, the J end lost 7 bases, and 15 bases lay between the germline ends. CDR3 amino acids: CASSQDGRAGSGYTF. DNA of the CDR3: TGCGCCAGCAGCCAAGATGGCCGGGCCGGTAGTGGCTACACCTTC.

As DNA, the CDR3 is TGTGCCAGCAGTGAACAGGGGCTAACAGATACGCAGTATTTT. It yields the protein CASSEQGLTDTQYF. This chain uses TRBV2 with TRBJ2-3; D might be TRBD1 (6 bases). This CDR3 has 14 residues. Trimming left V 2 bases short and J 3 bases short, with 9 bases between. In germline, CDR1 is SNHLY, CDR2 FYNNEI. The full variable domain, its missing parts supplied by reference TRBV2 and TRBJ2-3, is EPEVTQTPSHQVTQMGQEVILRCVPISNHLYFYWYRQILGQKVEFLVSFYNNEISEKSEIFDDQFSVERPDGSNFTLKIRSTKLEDSAMYFCASSEQGLTDTQYFGPGTRLTVL.

A remark on this clonotype: One end of the junction varies from germline; a read error may be responsible. The chain is built from TRBV7-2 and TRBJ2-1; D is unresolved. This CDR3 has 15 amino acids. The germline gives CDR1 SGHTA, CDR2 FQGNSA. The CDR3: CASSLTASSYNEQFF. DNA of the CDR3: TGTGCCAGCAGCTTAACGGCGTCCAGTTACAATGAACAGTTCTTC. The variable domain in full, completed from reference TRBV7-2 and TRBJ2-1, reads GAGVSQSPSNKVTEKGKDVELRCDPISGHTALYWYRQSLGQGLEFLIYFQGNSAPDKSGLPSDRFSAERTGGSVSTLTIQRTQQEDSAVYLCASSLTASSYNEQFFGPGTRLTVL.

This chain connects TRBV5-1 to TRBJ2-5, with a weak D call TRBD2 (7 bases). Trimming cost V 3 bases and J 11 bases, with 26 bases left between them. CDR1 is SGHRS and CDR2 is YFSETQ in the germline V gene. The CDR3 has 16 amino acids. The CDR3 protein is CASSSLTGGDYNEQYF. CDR3 coding DNA: TGCGCCAGCAGCTCCCTGACAGGAGGGGACTACAATGAGCAGTACTTC.

This clonotype was found a few times. The chain recombines TRBV5-4 with TRBJ1-1; D ambiguous. The V end was cut by 4 bases, the J end by 0 bases, with 10 bases between. Germline values: CDR1 SGHNT, CDR2 YYREEE (reference sequence). This CDR3 comprises 14 residues. CDR3 bases: TGTGCCAGCAGCACTGGACCGATGAACACTGAAGCTTTCTTT. It is translated as CASSTGPMNTEAFF. Full variable domain (outside the CDR3, taken from reference TRBV5-4 and TRBJ1-1): ETGVTQSPTHLIKTRGQQVTLRCSSQSGHNTVSWYQQALGQGPQFIFQYYREEENGRGNFPPRFSGLQFPNYSSELNVNALELDDSALYLCASSTGPMNTEAFFGQGTRLTVV.

This chain uses TRBV6-1 with TRBJ1-1; 7 nucleotides line up with TRBD1. Looked up from germline, CDR1 is MNHNS and CDR2 is SASEGT. The CDR3 totals 16 residues. Germline trimming cut 1 base from V and 1 base from J; bases unmatched to any gene: 6. This chain's CDR3 is CASSEVRGRKNTEAFF. The CDR3 nucleotides read TGTGCCAGCAGTGAAGTAAGGGGGCGCAAGAACACTGAAGCTTTCTTT.

The chain combines TRBV5-5 with TRBJ2-1, with D perhaps matching TRBD1 or TRBD2 (5 bases each). V lost 2 bases and J lost 5, with 14 bases in between. From germline, CDR1 is SGHKS and CDR2 YYEKEE (reference sequence). This CDR3 spans 15 amino acids. CDR3 DNA: TGTGCCAGCAGCTTTTGGGACGGGGTCAACAATGAGCAGTTCTTC. Residues: CASSFWDGVNNEQFF.

The rearrangement uses TRBV12-3 or TRBV12-4 and TRBJ2-7; TRBD1 matches at 11 bases. The CDR3 is 16 residues long. V lost 8 bases, J lost 3 bases, and 12 bases stayed unmatched. CDR3 sequence: CASSRGPDRGLYEQYF. The CDR3 DNA sequence: TGTGCCAGCTCCAGGGGCCCGGACAGGGGGCTCTACGAGCAGTACTTC.

DNA for the CDR3: TGCAGCGTTGATTCGGCTAGCGGGGCGAACATTCAGTACTTC. The encoded protein is CSVDSASGANIQYF. The rearrangement links TRBV29-1 to TRBJ2-4; TRBD2 matches at 9 bases. CDR1 is SQVTM and CDR2 is ANQGSEA in the germline V gene. The CDR3 covers 14 residues. Unmatched junction bases numbered 7, after V lost 3 bases and J lost 7 bases. The complete variable domain, with remaining parts taken from reference TRBV29-1 and TRBJ2-4, reads SAVISQKPSRDICQRGTSLTIQCQVDSQVTMMFWYRQQPGQSLTLIATANQGSEATYESGFVIDKFPISRPNLTFSTLTVSNMSPEDSSIYLCSVDSASGANIQYFGAGTRLSVL.

A single count supports this clonotype. The J gene is TRBJ1-4, the V gene TRBV27, with 9 bases that match TRBD1. The CDR3 has 15 residues. The germline gives CDR1 MNHEY, CDR2 SMNVEV (reference sequence). J lost 4 bases, V lost 5 bases, and 5 bases had no gene match. CDR3 loop: CASSPRDRVNEKLFF. The CDR3 DNA follows: TGTGCCAGCAGTCCCCGGGACAGGGTTAATGAAAAACTGTTTTTT.

This chain connects TRBV5-1 to TRBJ2-1, with unresolved D. The length of the CDR3 is 15 residues. Germline assignment: CDR1 SGHRS and CDR2 YFSETQ. Trimming stripped 0 bases from V and 4 bases from J, with 11 bases between. CDR3 in amino acids: CASSLAYSSYNEQFF. The DNA for the CDR3 is TGCGCCAGCAGCTTGGCCTACAGTTCATACAATGAGCAGTTCTTC. Supplemented by reference TRBV5-1 and TRBJ2-1, the full variable domain reads KAGVTQTPRYLIKTRGQQVTLSCSPISGHRSVSWYQQTPGQGLQFLFEYFSETQRNKGNFPGRFSGRQFSNSRSEMNVSTLELGDSALYLCASSLAYSSYNEQFFGPGTRLTVL.

This sequence joins TRBV20-1 and TRBJ2-7; weak D call: TRBD2 (6 bases). The CDR3 loop spans 12 amino acids. V was clipped by 2 bases and J by 3 bases, with 8 bases between them. Germline lookup yields CDR1 DFQATT and CDR2 SNEGSKA (reference sequence). The DNA of the CDR3 is TGCAGTGCTAGACGGGAGAACTACGAGCAGTACTTC. Translated, it gives CSARRENYEQYF.

This rearrangement joins TRBV20-1 to TRBJ2-5; 11 nucleotides match TRBD2. From germline, CDR1 is DFQATT and CDR2 SNEGSKA (reference sequence). This CDR3 contains 15 residues. The trim removed 6 bases at V and 0 bases at J, leaving 6 bases unmatched. CDR3 coding DNA: TGCAGTGCCCACATACTAGCGGGGGACCAAGAGACCCAGTACTTC. This sequence encodes CSAHILAGDQETQYF.

This clonotype showed up just a few times. The chain links TRBV20-1 to TRBJ1-6; maybe TRBD1 (6 bases). The CDR3 loop spans 13 amino acids. Trimming removed 3 bases from V and 10 bases from J, with 13 bases in between. Germline assignment: CDR1 DFQATT and CDR2 SNEGSKA (reference sequence). CDR3 nucleotide sequence: TGCAGTGCTAGTTTAGCAGGGGACTCACCCCTCCACTTT. It encodes CSASLAGDSPLHF.

This clonotype occurred a few times. V and J are TRBV4-2 and TRBJ2-5; perhaps TRBD2 as D (5 bases). The germline V gene encodes CDR1 LGHNA and CDR2 YNFKEQ. The CDR3 is made up of 16 amino acids. With 2 bases removed from V and 2 bases from J, the gap between germline ends came to 15 bases. The CDR3 nucleotides are TGTGCCAGCAGCCAATTTCCCATTGGGGAGCAAGAGACCCAGTACTTC. Encoded protein: CASSQFPIGEQETQYF.

CDR3 region: CASSTRGQGANEQFF. The DNA of the CDR3 is TGTGCCAGCAGCACCCGGGGACAGGGGGCCAATGAGCAGTTCTTC. The rearrangement links TRBV9 to TRBJ2-1; 12 positions match TRBD1. The CDR3 sequence is 15 residues long. Trimming removed 4 bases from V and 6 bases from J; junction bases left unmatched: 5. In germline, CDR1 is SGDLS, CDR2 YYNGEE.

The genes are TRBV5-1 and TRBJ2-7, with D perhaps matching TRBD1 or TRBD2 (5 bases each). CDR1 is SGHRS and CDR2 is YFSETQ in the germline V gene. CDR3 size: 15 residues. V shed 2 bases and J shed 4 bases, with 16 bases lying between them. The CDR3 reads CASSFAPGPPYEQYF. The DNA for the CDR3 is TGCGCCAGCAGCTTTGCACCGGGACCCCCTTACGAGCAGTACTTC.

The rearrangement links TRBV5-1 to TRBJ2-5, with D unresolved. CDR1 is SGHRS, CDR2 YFSETQ, per germline. Trimming stripped 7 bases from V and 3 bases from J, with 13 bases between. CDR3 size: 13 residues. CDR3 bases: TGCGCCAGCGCACGGACCTGGGAAGAGACCCAGTACTTC. It specifies CASARTWEETQYF.

This rearrangement joins TRBV4-3 to TRBJ2-1; 9 bases fit TRBD2. Germline V lookup: CDR1 LGHNA, CDR2 YSLEER. The CDR3 is made up of 20 amino acids. The junction had 12 bases not matched to a gene; V was cut back by 0 bases and J by 0 bases. CDR3 nucleotide sequence: TGCGCCAGCAGCCAAGATTTGGTAGCGGGGGTAATTAGCTCCTACAATGAGCAGTTCTTC. It yields the protein CASSQDLVAGVISSYNEQFF.

The chain is built from TRBV5-1 and TRBJ2-7; 7 nucleotides line up with TRBD2. Germline values: CDR1 SGHRS, CDR2 YFSETQ. This CDR3 comprises 15 residues. The junction had 10 bases not matched to a gene; V was cut back by 0 bases and J by 7 bases. The CDR3 is CASSLELADYNEQYF. For the CDR3, the DNA is TGCGCCAGCAGCTTGGAGCTAGCGGACTACAATGAGCAGTACTTC.

V is TRBV6-1 and J is TRBJ1-4, with D unclear. CDR3 length equals 14 residues. Trimming pared 1 base from V and 0 bases from J, leaving 3 bases between. In germline, CDR1 is MNHNS, CDR2 SASEGT. CDR3 nucleotide sequence: TGTGCCAGCAGTGAAGATGCAACTAATGAAAAACTGTTTTTT. It yields the protein CASSEDATNEKLFF.

This sequence joins TRBV30 and TRBJ2-3; D may be TRBD1 or TRBD2 (6 bases each). Trimming pared 4 bases from V and 1 base from J, leaving 12 bases between. Germline lookup yields CDR1 GTSNPN and CDR2 SVGIG (reference sequence). The length of the CDR3 is 14 residues. The CDR3 region has the DNA TGTGCCTGGACCCGGGGGCGAGGCACAGATACGCAGTATTTT. Residues: CAWTRGRGTDTQYF.

V is TRBV20-1 and J is TRBJ1-1; TRBD1 aligns across 10 bases. V lost 5 bases and J lost 5; bases outside the gene matches: 8. The CDR3 runs 14 residues. Germline CDR1 reads DFQATT; CDR2 reads SNEGSKA (reference sequence). CDR3 DNA sequence: TGCAGTGCTCTCCCCGGGACAGGGGTTACTGAAGCTTTCTTT. The encoded protein is CSALPGTGVTEAFF.

The chain combines TRBV4-3 with TRBJ2-3; the D gene could be TRBD1 or TRBD2 (6 bases each). This CDR3 has 15 residues. Per the germline V gene, CDR1 is LGHNA and CDR2 is YSLEER. Deletions cut 1 base from V and 5 bases from J, with 13 bases between. CDR3 in amino acids: CASSQGRGSGDTQYF. CDR3 bases: TGCGCCAGCAGCCAAGGGAGGGGGAGCGGAGATACGCAGTATTTT.

The gene calls are TRBV6-6 and TRBJ2-3; 7 bases are a match to TRBD1. CDR1 MNHNY and CDR2 SVGAGI come from the germline V gene (reference sequence). The CDR3 runs to 13 residues. J lost 9 bases, V lost 7 bases, and 10 bases had no gene match. The CDR3 region has the DNA TGTGCCAGCACTCTACAGGTCAGGGGGACGCAGTATTTT. Its translation: CASTLQVRGTQYF.

The chain employs TRBV4-1 and TRBJ2-5; D possibly corresponds to TRBD2 (5 bases). The germline V gene has CDR1 MGHRA and CDR2 YSYEKL. The V gene lost 1 base and the J gene lost 4 bases, with 16 bases spanning the gap. The CDR3 is 16 amino acids. CDR3 sequence reads: CASSQGGGLLGETQYF. Here the CDR3 DNA reads TGCGCCAGCAGCCAAGGAGGCGGGCTACTCGGAGAGACCCAGTACTTC.

This clonotype was found a few times. The V and J genes are TRBV7-2 and TRBJ2-7, with TRBD2 matching over 13 bases. Losses at the gene ends were 5 bases for V and 0 bases for J; bases not matched to a gene: 10. The CDR3 covers 18 residues. CDR1 is SGHTA and CDR2 is FQGNSA in the germline V gene. The CDR3 loop is CASSPRLAGGLSSYEQYF. The CDR3 DNA is TGTGCCAGCAGCCCCAGACTAGCGGGGGGACTAAGCTCCTACGAGCAGTACTTC.

This chain uses TRBV12-3 or TRBV12-4 with TRBJ2-6; 12 nucleotides line up with TRBD2. This CDR3 contains 18 residues. V lost 5 bases to trimming and J lost 0 bases; unmatched junction nucleotides: 5. The CDR3, as DNA: TGTGCCAGCAGTGTGACTAGCGGGGGAGTCTCTGGGGCCAACGTCCTGACTTTC. Its translation is CASSVTSGGVSGANVLTF.